Below are 29 T cell receptor beta chains sequenced from a single sample in a study of T cells after posttransplantation cyclophosphamide. Method: immunoSEQ multiplex PCR; TCRdb's copy keeps in-frame clones and lacks some. The top ten hold approximately 2.6% of the sample, which has approximately 52,000 clones, roughly 84% seen once. Material for sequencing was PBMCs. All receptors come from a man younger than 45 with a blood cancer, CMV-positive, and with a related stem cell donor.

V usage is TRBV12-5 and J usage is TRBJ2-7, with a possible D match to TRBD2 (5 bases). CDR1 is LGHNT and CDR2 is FRNRAP in the germline V gene. Trimming took 2 bases from V and 2 from J, leaving 19 bases between them. The CDR3 is 17 residues long. This CDR3 reads CASGLRKGSEVPYEQYF. The CDR3 region has the DNA TGTGCTAGTGGTTTGAGAAAAGGCTCGGAGGTCCCCTACGAGCAGTACTTC.

This chain uses TRBV6-5 with TRBJ1-4; no reliable D call. Germline CDR1 reads MNHEY; CDR2 reads SVGAGI. The CDR3 is 14 residues long. V was cut by 3 bases and J by 4 bases, with 9 bases left in between. The CDR3 bases are TGTGCCAGCAGTTATCGTCGGGGTAATGAAAAACTGTTTTTT. Protein sequence: CASSYRRGNEKLFF.

The chain links TRBV27 to TRBJ2-7; perhaps TRBD1 as D (6 bases). Trimming cost V 5 bases and J 3 bases, with 20 bases left between them. This CDR3 has 16 amino acids. Germline CDR1 reads MNHEY; CDR2 reads SMNVEV (reference sequence). CDR3 in amino acids: CASSRGGRDNDYEQYF. DNA of the CDR3: TGTGCCAGCAGTCGAGGGGGACGGGACAATGACTACGAGCAGTACTTC.

The V and J genes are TRBV2 and TRBJ1-4, with D maybe TRBD1 (6 bases). Germline CDR1 SNHLY, CDR2 FYNNEI. This CDR3 region has 16 residues. V lost 7 bases and J 6 bases, leaving 21 bases between the germline ends. CDR3 sequence reads: CASTGHTSRRDEKLFF. The CDR3 DNA sequence: TGTGCCAGCACGGGACACACTTCACGTAGGGATGAAAAACTGTTTTTT.

The chain is built from TRBV6-6 and TRBJ1-2, with 8 bases that match TRBD1. V dropped 6 bases and J dropped 3; count of bases not matched to a gene: 12. Germline CDR1 and CDR2: MNHNY and SVGAGI (reference sequence). CDR3 size: 16 residues. CDR3 DNA sequence: TGTGCCAGCAGGGGACAGGTTCGGGGCTCGGACTATGGCTACACCTTC. Translation gives CASRGQVRGSDYGYTF.

The chain combines TRBV7-8 with TRBJ2-3; a possible D gene is TRBD2 (6 bases). Germline CDR1 and CDR2: SGHVS and FQNEAQ. The CDR3 is made up of 14 amino acids. Trimming took off 7 bases at V and 2 bases at J, with 13 bases between the two ends. The CDR3 bases are TGTGCCAGCAACGTTAGGAGGGTCACAGATACGCAGTATTTT. Its translation: CASNVRRVTDTQYF.

This clone was detected only a few times. This sequence joins TRBV6-6 and TRBJ2-5; D gene uncertain. V was pared by 0 bases and J by 10 bases, with 18 bases between. This CDR3 has 15 amino acids. Germline CDR1 and CDR2: MNHNY and SVGAGI (reference sequence). In DNA, the CDR3 is TGTGCCAGCAGTTACTCGAGCCCCAAAGAGTCAGGCCAGTACTTC. Protein: CASSYSSPKESGQYF.

This clone was seen just once. The chain recombines TRBV27 with TRBJ1-6; D possibly corresponds to TRBD1 (6 bases). Trimming shortened V by 3 bases and J by 7 bases, and 13 bases separated the two germline ends. Germline CDR1 MNHEY, CDR2 SMNVEV (reference sequence). This CDR3 has 15 residues. The CDR3, as DNA: TGTGCCAGCAGTTTCAAGGGGACACGGAATTCACCCCTCCACTTT. Protein: CASSFKGTRNSPLHF.

This sequence joins TRBV19 and TRBJ2-3, with a tentative D call TRBD2 (6 bases). Trimming took 4 bases from V and 6 from J, leaving 17 bases between them. The CDR3 runs to 15 residues. In germline, CDR1 is LNHDA, CDR2 SQIVND (reference sequence). CDR3 sequence reads: CASSSLALLSDTQYF. CDR3 bases: TGTGCCAGTAGTAGTCTAGCGCTACTTTCCGATACGCAGTATTTT.

This clone was counted between two and nine times. The chain links TRBV4-3 to TRBJ2-5, with D uncertain. The CDR3 is 13 amino acids. Per germline, CDR1 LGHNA and CDR2 YSLEER. With 0 bases removed from V and 6 bases from J, the gap between germline ends came to 8 bases. The CDR3 is CASSQDLAKTQYF. The CDR3 nucleotides are TGCGCCAGCAGCCAAGATCTCGCGAAGACCCAGTACTTC.

This sequence joins TRBV9 and TRBJ2-5, with TRBD2 identical over 8 bases. V gave up 4 bases and J gave up 1 base; unmatched junction bases: 12. The germline gives CDR1 SGDLS, CDR2 YYNGEE. The CDR3 extends over 17 amino acids. CDR3 amino acids: CASSPSVAGSLQETQYF. CDR3 sequence (DNA): TGTGCCAGCAGCCCGTCAGTAGCGGGATCCCTCCAAGAGACCCAGTACTTC.

The chain couples TRBV9 to TRBJ1-3, with 8 bases identical to TRBD1. The germline V gene encodes CDR1 SGDLS and CDR2 YYNGEE. The CDR3 length is 14 residues. The J segment lost 8 bases and the V segment lost 2 bases, leaving 6 bases of the junction unmatched. CDR3 DNA sequence: TGTGCCAGCAGCGTGGGACAGGAGGTGGACACCATATATTTT. It codes for CASSVGQEVDTIYF.

The rearrangement joins TRBV27 to TRBJ2-7, with TRBD2 identical over 7 bases. CDR3 length equals 14 residues. V lost 1 base to trimming and J lost 1 base; unmatched junction nucleotides: 1. Germline values: CDR1 MNHEY, CDR2 SMNVEV (reference sequence). The CDR3: CASSLLGGSYEQYF. The CDR3 nucleotides are TGTGCCAGCAGTTTATTGGGGGGGTCCTACGAGCAGTACTTC.

V gene TRBV5-8 combines with J gene TRBJ2-2; D possibly corresponds to TRBD1 (6 bases). The CDR3 is 15 amino acids. Germline V gene lookup returns CDR1 SGHTS and CDR2 YDEGEE. Trimming stripped 3 bases from V and 5 bases from J, with 14 bases between. CDR3 sequence (DNA): TGTGCCAGCAGCTCCTCGAGTACAGGGACCGGGGAGCTGTTTTTT. Translation: CASSSSSTGTGELFF. The full variable domain, completed using reference TRBV5-8 and TRBJ2-2, is EAGVTQSPTHLIKTRGQQATLRCSPISGHTSVYWYQQALGLGLQFLLWYDEGEERNRGNFPPRFSGRQFPNYSSELNVNALELEDSALYLCASSSSSTGTGELFFGEGSRLTVL.

The genes are TRBV9 and TRBJ2-3; D is unresolved. The CDR3 length is 16 residues. The V gene's germline CDR1 is SGDLS and CDR2 YYNGEE. V lost 1 base and J lost 0, with 12 bases in between. CDR3: CASSVQVGLSTDTQYF. The CDR3 DNA reads as TGTGCCAGCAGCGTACAAGTGGGCCTAAGCACAGATACGCAGTATTTT.

V gene TRBV9 combines with J gene TRBJ1-4; 8 nucleotides agree with TRBD1. CDR1 is SGDLS and CDR2 is YYNGEE in the germline V gene. The ends lost 4 bases at V and 3 bases at J; junction bases unmatched: 11. This CDR3 is built from 17 residues. DNA of the CDR3: TGTGCCAGCAGCCCAGGGGACAGGAGAACTCCTAATGAAAAACTGTTTTTT. Translating gives CASSPGDRRTPNEKLFF.

The chain carries TRBV9 and TRBJ2-1; TRBD1 agrees at 9 bases. CDR1 SGDLS and CDR2 YYNGEE come from the germline V gene. The CDR3 contains 13 residues. V shed 4 bases, J shed 5 bases, and the junction held 1 base outside the gene matches. The CDR3 bases are TGTGCCAGCAGCAGGACAGGGGACAATGAGCAGTTCTTC. Its protein product is CASSRTGDNEQFF. Complete variable domain (other parts from reference TRBV9 and TRBJ2-1): DSGVTQTPKHLITATGQRVTLRCSPRSGDLSVYWYQQSLDQGLQFLIQYYNGEERAKGNILERFSAQQFPDLHSELNLSSLELGDSALYFCASSRTGDNEQFFGPGTRLTVL.

This sequence joins TRBV6-6 and TRBJ2-7; D is uncertain. The CDR3 sequence is 13 residues long. V lost 8 bases to trimming and J lost 0 bases, with 11 bases between them. CDR1 MNHNY and CDR2 SVGAGI come from the germline V gene (reference sequence). The CDR3 DNA sequence: TGTGCCAGCGCGACCGGGTCCTCCTACGAGCAGTACTTC. It codes for CASATGSSYEQYF.

The chain has TRBV30 and TRBJ2-5; possible D gene TRBD2, 5 bases. The V gene's germline CDR1 is GTSNPN and CDR2 SVGIG (reference sequence). The ends were cut back, 2 bases at V and 4 bases at J, with 14 bases in the middle. This CDR3 is built from 14 residues. The CDR3 region has the DNA TGTGCCTGGAGTATTCCGGGAATAGGAGAGACCCAGTACTTC. Its protein product is CAWSIPGIGETQYF.

The CDR3: CASSSTVEVELFF. In DNA form, the CDR3 reads TGCGCCAGCAGCTCGACGGTGGAGGTGGAGCTGTTTTTT. The chain couples TRBV5-1 to TRBJ2-2, with D possibly matching TRBD2 (5 bases). Trimming removed 3 bases from V and 10 bases from J, with 13 bases in between. This CDR3 comprises 13 residues. Germline lookup yields CDR1 SGHRS and CDR2 YFSETQ. Together with reference TRBV5-1 and TRBJ2-2, the CDR3 gives the full variable domain: KAGVTQTPRYLIKTRGQQVTLSCSPISGHRSVSWYQQTPGQGLQFLFEYFSETQRNKGNFPGRFSGRQFSNSRSEMNVSTLELGDSALYLCASSSTVEVELFFGEGSRLTVL.

The V gene is TRBV7-8, the J gene TRBJ1-1, with 7 bases identical to TRBD1. CDR3 length: 13 amino acids. With 5 bases clipped from V and 11 bases from J, the junction kept 11 bases outside the gene matches. CDR1 SGHVS and CDR2 FQNEAQ come from the germline V gene. The CDR3 sequence is CASSAGQTLWAFF. The CDR3 region has the DNA TGTGCCAGCAGCGCGGGACAGACCTTGTGGGCTTTCTTT.

For the CDR3, the DNA is TGCGCCAGCAGCTTGGCCCGCGATATCACTAACTATGGCTACACCTTC. Amino acids: CASSLARDITNYGYTF. J is TRBJ1-2 and V is TRBV5-1; D is undetermined. The CDR3 totals 16 residues. Trimming took off 0 bases at V and 0 bases at J, with 12 bases between the two ends. Germline CDR1 reads SGHRS; CDR2 reads YFSETQ.

The V and J genes are TRBV5-4 and TRBJ2-1; tentatively, D is TRBD2 (6 bases). The V gene lost 4 bases and the J gene lost 6 bases, with 11 bases spanning the gap. From germline, CDR1 is SGHNT and CDR2 YYREEE (reference sequence). The CDR3 has 13 amino acids. The CDR3 loop reads CASSRGLPNEQFF. The CDR3 coding sequence is TGTGCCAGCAGCCGGGGACTTCCCAATGAGCAGTTCTTC.

V and J are TRBV19 and TRBJ2-6; D not resolved. Germline V CDR1 and CDR2: LNHDA, SQIVND (reference sequence). V dropped 7 bases and J dropped 0 bases, with 10 bases sitting between them. This CDR3 has 15 residues. For the CDR3, the DNA is TGTGCCAGTACCCCCGTCCTCTCTGGGGCCAACGTCCTGACTTTC. Translation: CASTPVLSGANVLTF.

The count of this clone is one. This chain joins TRBV19 and TRBJ2-2; weak D call: TRBD2 (6 bases). V was cut by 7 bases and J by 0 bases, with 15 bases left in between. CDR3 length equals 16 residues. From germline, CDR1 is LNHDA and CDR2 SQIVND (reference sequence). In nucleotides, the CDR3 is TGTGCCAGTAAGGATGGAGCGGGCTCGAACACCGGGGAGCTGTTTTTT. The encoded protein is CASKDGAGSNTGELFF. The variable domain in full, with the rest retrieved from reference TRBV19 and TRBJ2-2, is DGGITQSPKYLFRKEGQNVTLSCEQNLNHDAMYWYRQDPGQGLRLIYYSQIVNDFQKGDIAEGYSVSREKKESFPLTVTSAQKNPTAFYLCASKDGAGSNTGELFFGEGSRLTVL.

The chain joins TRBV7-9 to TRBJ2-3; D may be TRBD2 (7 bases). CDR3 length equals 16 residues. CDR1 and CDR2 from the germline V gene are SEHNR and FQNEAQ (reference sequence). V was cut by 6 bases and J by 5 bases, with 21 bases left in between. The CDR3 region is CASSLRGRELVDTQYF. In DNA form, the CDR3 reads TGTGCCAGCAGTTTGCGGGGGCGGGAGCTTGTAGATACGCAGTATTTT.

The V call is TRBV5-1, the J call TRBJ1-1; 8 bases line up with TRBD1. CDR3 length: 14 residues. Germline CDR1 reads SGHRS; CDR2 reads YFSETQ. The V segment lost 5 bases and the J segment 0 bases; nucleotides outside the gene matches: 3. The CDR3 bases are TGCGCCAGCAGTAGACAGGGGATGAACACTGAAGCTTTCTTT. Residues: CASSRQGMNTEAFF.

The V call is TRBV7-6, the J call TRBJ2-7; D might be TRBD1 (6 bases). Trimming stripped 4 bases from V and 1 base from J, with 11 bases between. The CDR3 has 14 amino acids. Germline CDR1 is SGHVS and CDR2 is FNYEAQ. The CDR3 loop reads CASSSGERSYEQYF. The CDR3 nucleotides are TGTGCCAGCAGCTCAGGGGAAAGGTCCTACGAGCAGTACTTC.

This chain connects TRBV4-2 to TRBJ2-5; D remains ambiguous. Per germline, CDR1 LGHNA and CDR2 YNFKEQ. The V end was cut by 1 base, the J end by 2 bases, with 5 bases between. The CDR3 sequence is 13 residues long. The CDR3 reads CASSQVQQETQYF. In DNA, the CDR3 is TGTGCCAGCAGCCAAGTGCAGCAAGAGACCCAGTACTTC.